The 22 T cell receptor beta chains given below trace back to one sample, sequenced in a study of cytomegalovirus exposure and HLA in healthy donors. The primer mix had 60 Vbeta and 13 Jbeta primers. Profiling relied on immunoSEQ multiplex PCR, and the TCRdb table lists in-frame clones only, not all of them. Of about 76,000 clones in the sample, 78% are singletons; the top ten hold 7.5% to 10%. The sample comprised PBMCs. The receptors here all came from a woman aged 35 to 49 in good health and CMV-seropositive.

V usage is TRBV6-1 and J usage is TRBJ2-1; D is unclear. This CDR3 is 11 amino acids long. Germline CDR1 reads MNHNS; CDR2 reads SASEGT. V shed 6 bases and J shed 9 bases, with 9 bases lying between them. The CDR3 DNA reads TGTGCCAGCAGAGATTCGGGTGAGCAGTTCTTC. The encoded protein is CASRDSGEQFF.

This clone was picked up a small number of times. The J gene is TRBJ1-2, the V gene TRBV19, with no clear D. The germline V gene encodes CDR1 LNHDA and CDR2 SQIVND (reference sequence). There are 12 residues in the CDR3. Trimming pared 4 bases from V and 4 bases from J, leaving 7 bases between. The CDR3 sequence is CASSTDTYGYTF. The DNA of the CDR3 is TGTGCCAGTAGTACTGACACCTATGGCTACACCTTC.

This chain joins TRBV6-5 and TRBJ1-2; D is unclear. CDR1 is MNHEY, CDR2 SVGAGI, per germline. The CDR3 spans 12 residues. The ends were cut back, 4 bases at V and 8 bases at J, with 11 bases in the middle. The CDR3 spells CASSLAHGGYTF. CDR3 DNA: TGTGCCAGCAGTTTAGCGCATGGGGGCTACACCTTC.

The chain uses TRBV11-2 and TRBJ1-3; 11 positions agree with TRBD1. The V segment lost 1 base and the J segment 6 bases; nucleotides outside the gene matches: 5. Germline CDR1 reads SGHAT; CDR2 reads FQNNGV. CDR3 size: 16 residues. The CDR3 nucleotides read TGTGCCAGCAGCTTAGGACCGGGACAGGGGGAAAACACCATATATTTT. Its protein product is CASSLGPGQGENTIYF.

The chain uses TRBV6-1 and TRBJ2-7, with TRBD2 matching over 14 bases. This CDR3 is 16 amino acids long. V shed 0 bases and J 4 bases; nucleotides not matched to a gene: 2. Per germline, CDR1 MNHNS and CDR2 SASEGT. As DNA, the CDR3 is TGTGCCAGCAGTGAAGCAAGGACTAGCGGGGGGTACGAGCAGTACTTC. Translation: CASSEARTSGGYEQYF.

The CDR3 loop reads CASSLVPGSNGYTF. In DNA, the CDR3 is TGTGCCAGCAGCTTAGTGCCGGGATCGAATGGCTACACCTTC. The chain uses TRBV7-2 and TRBJ1-2; D gene uncertain. The CDR3 runs 14 residues. Trimming stripped 1 base from V and 6 bases from J, with 12 bases between. Germline values: CDR1 SGHTA, CDR2 FQGNSA.

In this sample, this clone turned up a few times. The chain carries TRBV21-1 and TRBJ2-2; the table calls TRBD2, which could not be checked here. TRBV21-1 counts as a pseudogene. The CDR3 sequence is 14 residues long. The CDR3 nucleotides are TGTGCCAGCCAACTGGTGACGAACACCGGGGAGCTGTTTTTT. Translated, it gives CASQLVTNTGELFF.

CDR3: CASSSTGTSTWGEQFF. The CDR3 nucleotides read TGTGCCAGCAGTTCAACCGGGACTAGCACGTGGGGTGAGCAGTTCTTC. This chain uses TRBV28 with TRBJ2-1; the match to TRBD2 covers 9 bases. Per the germline V gene, CDR1 is MDHEN and CDR2 is SYDVKM. The CDR3 covers 16 residues. V was clipped by 4 bases and J by 9 bases; unmatched bases: 13.

The gene calls are TRBV28 and TRBJ2-7; 9 bases agree with TRBD1. The junction had 6 bases not matched to a gene; V was cut back by 10 bases and J by 2 bases. This CDR3 has 13 residues. Germline CDR1 reads MDHEN; CDR2 reads SYDVKM. CDR3 region: CATRDRVTYEQYF. The CDR3 DNA follows: TGTGCCACCCGGGACAGGGTAACCTACGAGCAGTACTTC. The full variable domain, with the rest looked up from reference TRBV28 and TRBJ2-7, is DVKVTQSSRYLVKRTGEKVFLECVQDMDHENMFWYRQDPGLGLRLIYFSYDVKMKEKGDIPEGYSVSREKKERFSLILESASTNQTSMYLCATRDRVTYEQYFGPGTRLTVT.

In DNA form, the CDR3 reads TGTGCCTGTAGCGGTAGCACAGATACGCAGTATTTT. The encoded protein is CACSGSTDTQYF. V gene TRBV27 combines with J gene TRBJ2-3; D is possibly TRBD2 (6 bases). Germline CDR1 MNHEY, CDR2 SMNVEV (reference sequence). V was clipped by 11 bases and J by 0 bases, with 9 bases between them. The CDR3 extends over 12 amino acids.

The V gene is TRBV29-1, the J gene TRBJ2-2; D is unresolved. V was cut by 6 bases and J by 6 bases, with 8 bases left in between. In germline, CDR1 is SQVTM, CDR2 ANQGSEA. The CDR3 consists of 11 residues. Here the CDR3 DNA reads TGCAGCGTCATTCTATCCGGGGAGCTGTTTTTT. It is translated as CSVILSGELFF.

This sequence joins TRBV5-1 and TRBJ2-7, with 9 bases identical to TRBD1. The junction had 3 bases not matched to a gene; V was cut back by 0 bases and J by 2 bases. The CDR3 is made up of 15 amino acids. Germline-derived CDR1 and CDR2 are SGHRS and YFSETQ. The CDR3 DNA sequence: TGCGCCAGCAGCTTGGACAGGGGGCCCACCTACGAGCAGTACTTC. Its protein is CASSLDRGPTYEQYF.

This clone showed up just once. Here the CDR3 reads CASSFLSRDTKGAYNSPLHF. The CDR3 DNA sequence: TGTGCCAGCAGTTTCCTGTCCCGGGACACGAAAGGGGCCTATAATTCACCCCTCCACTTT. The chain joins TRBV6-8 to TRBJ1-6; possibly TRBD1 for D (6 bases). Looked up from germline, CDR1 is MNHGY and CDR2 is SAAAGT. CDR3 length: 20 residues. The ends were cut back, 4 bases at V and 2 bases at J, with 24 bases in the middle.

The chain links TRBV7-6 to TRBJ1-3, with 7 bases identical to TRBD1. CDR3 length equals 15 residues. The germline V gene encodes CDR1 SGHVS and CDR2 FNYEAQ. The V gene end was trimmed by 2 bases and the J gene end by 4 bases; junction bases not matched to a gene: 5. In DNA, the CDR3 is TGTGCCAGCAGCTTAAGAGGGGGCGAAGGAAACACCATATATTTT. It is translated as CASSLRGGEGNTIYF.

With respect to this clone: One end of the junction fails to match germline, which may point to a read error. The chain employs TRBV7-9 and TRBJ2-2, with TRBD2 matching 9 bases. Germline loops: CDR1 SEHNR, CDR2 FQNEAQ (reference sequence). This CDR3 contains 17 residues. In DNA, the CDR3 is TGTTCCAGCAGCTTAGGTCGTCTAGCGGGAAACACCGGGGAGCTGTTTTTT. Translation gives CSSSLGRLAGNTGELFF.

This rearrangement joins TRBV7-2 to TRBJ1-1; possibly TRBD1 for D (6 bases). This CDR3 region has 13 residues. V was pared by 7 bases and J by 7 bases, with 16 bases between. Germline V gives CDR1 SGHTA, CDR2 FQGNSA. The CDR3 loop reads CASTQGWGDEAFF. The CDR3 nucleotides read TGTGCCAGCACCCAGGGGTGGGGAGATGAAGCTTTCTTT.

The rearrangement joins TRBV30 to TRBJ1-3, with a possible D match to TRBD1 (5 bases). This CDR3 region has 14 residues. From germline, CDR1 is GTSNPN and CDR2 SVGIG (reference sequence). V lost 1 base, J lost 4 bases, and 11 bases lay in between. The DNA of the CDR3 is TGTGCCTGGAGTGAAAGGGGCCTCGGAAACACCATATATTTT. Translating gives CAWSERGLGNTIYF. The full variable domain, with the rest looked up from reference TRBV30 and TRBJ1-3, is SQTIHQWPATLVQPVGSPLSLECTVEGTSNPNLYWYRQAAGRGLQLLFYSVGIGQISSEVPQNLSASRPQDRQFILSSKKLLLSDSGFYLCAWSERGLGNTIYFGEGSWLTVV.

V is TRBV18 and J is TRBJ1-4, with D tentatively TRBD1 (5 bases). Germline V gene sequence: CDR1 KGHSH, CDR2 LQKENI. This CDR3 comprises 14 residues. V was trimmed by 7 bases and J by 3 bases, leaving 12 bases between them. CDR3 nucleotide sequence: TGTGCCAGCTTACCCCCAGGGCCTAATGAAAAACTGTTTTTT. Its protein is CASLPPGPNEKLFF.

The chain combines TRBV7-9 with TRBJ2-4, with 8 bases that match TRBD2. The V gene end was trimmed by 5 bases and the J gene end by 7 bases; junction bases not matched to a gene: 10. Germline V gene data show CDR1 as SEHNR and CDR2 as FQNEAQ (reference sequence). CDR3 length equals 15 residues. CDR3 sequence reads: CASSAAGTSSNIQYF. CDR3 bases: TGTGCCAGCAGCGCCGCCGGGACTAGTTCTAACATTCAGTACTTC.

The chain recombines TRBV6-6 with TRBJ1-1, with 7 nucleotides matching TRBD1. From germline, CDR1 is MNHNY and CDR2 SVGAGI (reference sequence). The CDR3 is 15 residues long. V lost 2 bases to trimming and J lost 1 base; unmatched junction nucleotides: 4. The CDR3 DNA is TGTGCCAGCAGTTACAGGGGGCGCGGGAACACTGAAGCTTTCTTT. It specifies CASSYRGRGNTEAFF.

The chain has TRBV9 and TRBJ2-3; 11 nucleotides match TRBD2. From germline, CDR1 is SGDLS and CDR2 YYNGEE. The CDR3 is 16 residues long. V shed 1 base and J 3 bases; nucleotides not matched to a gene: 4. The CDR3 sequence is CASSVIAGGRTDTQYF. The DNA for the CDR3 is TGTGCCAGCAGCGTAATAGCGGGGGGGAGAACAGATACGCAGTATTTT. Based on the CDR3 plus reference TRBV9 and TRBJ2-3, the full variable domain is DSGVTQTPKHLITATGQRVTLRCSPRSGDLSVYWYQQSLDQGLQFLIQYYNGEERAKGNILERFSAQQFPDLHSELNLSSLELGDSALYFCASSVIAGGRTDTQYFGPGTRLTVL.

The V gene is TRBV29-1, the J gene TRBJ2-7, with 11 bases identical to TRBD1. Germline V gene sequence: CDR1 SQVTM, CDR2 ANQGSEA. The junction had 3 bases not matched to a gene; V was cut back by 5 bases and J by 3 bases. CDR3 length: 13 amino acids. The CDR3 sequence is CSVTGQGGYEQYF. The CDR3 DNA reads as TGCAGCGTTACGGGACAGGGGGGCTACGAGCAGTACTTC.